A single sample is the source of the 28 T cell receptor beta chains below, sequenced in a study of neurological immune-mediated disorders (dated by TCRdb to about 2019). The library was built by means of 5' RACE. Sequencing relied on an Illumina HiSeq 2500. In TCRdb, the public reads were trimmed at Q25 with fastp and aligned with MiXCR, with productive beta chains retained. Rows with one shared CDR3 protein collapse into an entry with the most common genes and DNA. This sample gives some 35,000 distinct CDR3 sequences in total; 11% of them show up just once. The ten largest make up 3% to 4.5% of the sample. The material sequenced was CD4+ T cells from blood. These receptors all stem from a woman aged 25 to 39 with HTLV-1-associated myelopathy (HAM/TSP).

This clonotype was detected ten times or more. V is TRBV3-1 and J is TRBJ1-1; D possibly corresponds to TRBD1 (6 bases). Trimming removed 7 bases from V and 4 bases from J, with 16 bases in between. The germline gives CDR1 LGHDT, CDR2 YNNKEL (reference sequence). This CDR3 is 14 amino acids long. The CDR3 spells CASKGGGISTEAFF. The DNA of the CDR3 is TGTGCCAGCAAGGGGGGAGGGATTTCCACTGAAGCTTTCTTT.

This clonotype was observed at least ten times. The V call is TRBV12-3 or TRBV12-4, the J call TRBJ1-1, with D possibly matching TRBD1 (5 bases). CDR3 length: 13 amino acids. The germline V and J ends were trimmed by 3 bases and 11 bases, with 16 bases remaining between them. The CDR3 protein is CASSLARASAAFF. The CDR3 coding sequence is TGTGCCAGCAGTTTGGCCAGGGCGTCGGCCGCTTTCTTT.

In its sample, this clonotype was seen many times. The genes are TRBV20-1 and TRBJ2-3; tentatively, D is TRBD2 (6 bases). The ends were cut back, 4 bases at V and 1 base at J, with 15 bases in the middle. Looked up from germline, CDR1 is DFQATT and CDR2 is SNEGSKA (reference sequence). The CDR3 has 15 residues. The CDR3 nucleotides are TGCAGTGCTAATGGCAAGGGAGGCGGCACAGATACGCAGTATTTT. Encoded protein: CSANGKGGGTDTQYF.

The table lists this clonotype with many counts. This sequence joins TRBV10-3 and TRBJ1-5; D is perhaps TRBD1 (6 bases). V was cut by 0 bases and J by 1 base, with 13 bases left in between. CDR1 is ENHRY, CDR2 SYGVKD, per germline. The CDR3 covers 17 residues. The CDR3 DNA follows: TGTGCCATCAGTGAGTCTGTTGGGGGGGCGAGCAATCAGCCCCAGCATTTT. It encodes CAISESVGGASNQPQHF.

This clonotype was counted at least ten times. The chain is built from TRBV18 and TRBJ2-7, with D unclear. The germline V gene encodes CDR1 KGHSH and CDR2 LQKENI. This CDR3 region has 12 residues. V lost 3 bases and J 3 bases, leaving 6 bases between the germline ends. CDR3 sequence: CASSPKGYEQYF. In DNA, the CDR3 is TGTGCCAGCTCACCGAAGGGCTACGAGCAGTACTTC.

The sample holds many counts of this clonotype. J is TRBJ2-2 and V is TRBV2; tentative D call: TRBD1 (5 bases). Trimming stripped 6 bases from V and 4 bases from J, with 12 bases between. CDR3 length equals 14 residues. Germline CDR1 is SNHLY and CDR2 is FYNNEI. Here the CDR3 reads CASRSDQGTGELFF. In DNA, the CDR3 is TGTGCCAGCAGATCCGACCAGGGCACCGGGGAGCTGTTTTTT.

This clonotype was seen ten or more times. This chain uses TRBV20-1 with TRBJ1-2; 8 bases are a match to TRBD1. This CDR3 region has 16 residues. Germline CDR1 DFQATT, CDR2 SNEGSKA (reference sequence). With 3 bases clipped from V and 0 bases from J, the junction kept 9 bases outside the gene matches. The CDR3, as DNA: TGCAGTGCTAGTCTTAGTCAGGGGGCACCTAACTATGGCTACACCTTC. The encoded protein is CSASLSQGAPNYGYTF.

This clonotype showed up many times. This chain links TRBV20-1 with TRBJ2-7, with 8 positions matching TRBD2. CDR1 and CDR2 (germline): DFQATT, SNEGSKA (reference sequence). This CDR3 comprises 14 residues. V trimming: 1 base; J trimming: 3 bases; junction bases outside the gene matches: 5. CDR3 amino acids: CSARGTGGDYEQYF. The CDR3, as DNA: TGCAGTGCTAGAGGGACCGGGGGGGACTACGAGCAGTACTTC.

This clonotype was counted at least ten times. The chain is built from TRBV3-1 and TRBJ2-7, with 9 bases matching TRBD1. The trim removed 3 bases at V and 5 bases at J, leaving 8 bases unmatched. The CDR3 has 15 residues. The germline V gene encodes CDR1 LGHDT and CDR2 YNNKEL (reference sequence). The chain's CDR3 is CASSHPGQGVNEQYF. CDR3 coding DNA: TGTGCCAGCAGCCACCCGGGACAGGGTGTCAACGAGCAGTACTTC.

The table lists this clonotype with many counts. The chain's CDR3 is CASSLGVTGIEKLFF. For the CDR3, the DNA is TGTGCCAGCAGCTTAGGAGTGACAGGGATTGAAAAACTGTTTTTT. V and J are TRBV11-2 and TRBJ1-4; 7 bases map to TRBD1. Germline-derived CDR1 and CDR2 are SGHAT and FQNNGV. The CDR3 is made up of 15 amino acids. Unmatched junction bases numbered 6, after V lost 1 base and J lost 7 bases.

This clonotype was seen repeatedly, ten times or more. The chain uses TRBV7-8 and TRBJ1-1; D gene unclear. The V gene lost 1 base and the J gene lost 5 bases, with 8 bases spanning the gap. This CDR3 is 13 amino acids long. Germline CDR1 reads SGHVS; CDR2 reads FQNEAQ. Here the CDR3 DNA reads TGTGCCAGCAGCTTAGGATCCGAGACTGAAGCTTTCTTT. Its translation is CASSLGSETEAFF.

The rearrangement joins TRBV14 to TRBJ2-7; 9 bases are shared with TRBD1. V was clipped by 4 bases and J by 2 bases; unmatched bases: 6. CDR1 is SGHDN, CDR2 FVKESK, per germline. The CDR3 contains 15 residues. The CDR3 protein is CASSPGTGNPYEQYF. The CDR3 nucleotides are TGTGCCAGCAGCCCCGGGACAGGGAACCCCTACGAGCAGTACTTC.

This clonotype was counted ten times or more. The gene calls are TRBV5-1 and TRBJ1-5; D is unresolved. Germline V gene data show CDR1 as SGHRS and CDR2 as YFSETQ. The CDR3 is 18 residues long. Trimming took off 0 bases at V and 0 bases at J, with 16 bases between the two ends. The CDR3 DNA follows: TGCGCCAGCAGCTTGGCCCCGACCGGATCCTATAGCAATCAGCCCCAGCATTTT. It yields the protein CASSLAPTGSYSNQPQHF.

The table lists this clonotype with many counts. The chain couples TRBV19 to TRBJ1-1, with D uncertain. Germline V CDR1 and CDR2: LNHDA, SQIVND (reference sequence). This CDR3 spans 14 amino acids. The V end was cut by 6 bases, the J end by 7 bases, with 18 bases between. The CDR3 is CASSPVGLGYEAFF. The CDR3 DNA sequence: TGTGCCAGTAGCCCCGTAGGATTGGGTTATGAAGCTTTCTTT.

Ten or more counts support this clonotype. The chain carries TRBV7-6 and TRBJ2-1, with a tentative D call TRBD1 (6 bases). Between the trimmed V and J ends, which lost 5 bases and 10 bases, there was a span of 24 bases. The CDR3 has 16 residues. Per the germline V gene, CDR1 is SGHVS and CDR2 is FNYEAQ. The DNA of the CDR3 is TGTGCCAGCAGCCCGCTCTCCTCTCAGGGGACCCCCGAGCAGTTCTTC. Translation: CASSPLSSQGTPEQFF.

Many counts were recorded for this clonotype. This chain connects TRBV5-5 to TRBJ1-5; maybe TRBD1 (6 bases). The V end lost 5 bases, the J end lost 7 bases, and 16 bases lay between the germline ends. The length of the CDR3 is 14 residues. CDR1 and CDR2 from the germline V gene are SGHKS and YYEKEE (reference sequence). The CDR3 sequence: CASRATGSGQPQHF. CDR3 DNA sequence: TGTGCCAGCAGGGCAACAGGGTCGGGGCAGCCCCAGCATTTT.

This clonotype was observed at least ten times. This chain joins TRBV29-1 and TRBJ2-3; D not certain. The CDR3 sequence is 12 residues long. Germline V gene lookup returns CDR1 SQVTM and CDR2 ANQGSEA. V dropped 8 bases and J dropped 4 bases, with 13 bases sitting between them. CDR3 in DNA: TGCAGCTCATCCTCGGCATCAGATACGCAGTATTTT. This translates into CSSSSASDTQYF.

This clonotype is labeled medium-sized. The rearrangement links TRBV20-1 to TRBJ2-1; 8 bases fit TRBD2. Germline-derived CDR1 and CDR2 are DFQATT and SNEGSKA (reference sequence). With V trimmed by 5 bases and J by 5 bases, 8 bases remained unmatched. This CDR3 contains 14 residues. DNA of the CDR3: TGCAGTGCTCATATAAGGCGGGGGGACAATGAGCAGTTCTTC. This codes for CSAHIRRGDNEQFF.

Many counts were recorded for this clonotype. CDR3 amino acids: CASSPRQGAQYF. The CDR3 DNA sequence: TGTGCCAGCAGCCCGCGACAGGGGGCGCAGTATTTT. The V and J genes are TRBV7-2 and TRBJ2-3; TRBD1 aligns across 9 bases. The germline V gene encodes CDR1 SGHTA and CDR2 FQGNSA. CDR3 length: 12 amino acids. The V and J ends lost 5 bases and 10 bases, in that order; junction bases with no gene match: 4.

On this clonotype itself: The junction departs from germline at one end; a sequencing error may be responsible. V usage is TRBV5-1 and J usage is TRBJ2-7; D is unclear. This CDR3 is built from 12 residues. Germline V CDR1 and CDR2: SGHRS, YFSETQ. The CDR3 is CASSLTEDEQYF. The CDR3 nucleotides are TGCGCAAGCAGCCTTACTGAGGACGAGCAGTACTTC.

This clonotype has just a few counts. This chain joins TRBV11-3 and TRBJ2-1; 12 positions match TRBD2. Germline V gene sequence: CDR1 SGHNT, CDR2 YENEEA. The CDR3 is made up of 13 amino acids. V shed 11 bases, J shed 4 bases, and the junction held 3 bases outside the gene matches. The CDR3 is CAVLAGGYNEQFF. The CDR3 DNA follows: TGTGCCGTACTAGCGGGGGGTTACAATGAGCAGTTCTTC. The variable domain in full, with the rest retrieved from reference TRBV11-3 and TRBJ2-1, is EAGVVQSPRYKIIEKKQPVAFWCNPISGHNTLYWYLQNLGQGPELLIRYENEEAVDDSQLPKDRFSAERLKGVDSTLKIQPAELGDSAVYLCAVLAGGYNEQFFGPGTRLTVL.

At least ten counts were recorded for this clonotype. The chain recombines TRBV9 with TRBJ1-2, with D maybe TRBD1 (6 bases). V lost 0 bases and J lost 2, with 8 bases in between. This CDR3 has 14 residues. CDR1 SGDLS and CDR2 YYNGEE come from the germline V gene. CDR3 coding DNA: TGTGCCAGCAGCGTAGCAGGGGCGAACTATGGCTACACCTTC. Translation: CASSVAGANYGYTF.

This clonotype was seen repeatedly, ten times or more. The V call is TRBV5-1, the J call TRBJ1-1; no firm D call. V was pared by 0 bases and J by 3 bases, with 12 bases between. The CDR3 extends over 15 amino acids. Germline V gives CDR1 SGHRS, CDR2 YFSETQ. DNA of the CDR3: TGCGCCAGCAGCTTGGGAGGGATCGGGTACACTGAAGCTTTCTTT. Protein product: CASSLGGIGYTEAFF.

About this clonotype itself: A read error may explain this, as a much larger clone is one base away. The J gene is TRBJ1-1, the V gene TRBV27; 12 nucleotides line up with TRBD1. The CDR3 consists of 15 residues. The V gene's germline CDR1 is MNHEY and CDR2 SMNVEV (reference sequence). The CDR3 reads CASNPGQGAWAEDFF. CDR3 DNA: TGTGCCAGCAATCCGGGACAGGGGGCATGGGCTGAAGATTTCTTT.

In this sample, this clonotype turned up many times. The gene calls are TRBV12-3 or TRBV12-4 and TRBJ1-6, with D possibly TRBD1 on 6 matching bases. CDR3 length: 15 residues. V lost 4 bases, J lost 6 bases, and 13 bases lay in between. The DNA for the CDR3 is TGTGCCAGCAGTTCGCAGGGGTTATCTAATTCACCCCTCCACTTT. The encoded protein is CASSSQGLSNSPLHF.

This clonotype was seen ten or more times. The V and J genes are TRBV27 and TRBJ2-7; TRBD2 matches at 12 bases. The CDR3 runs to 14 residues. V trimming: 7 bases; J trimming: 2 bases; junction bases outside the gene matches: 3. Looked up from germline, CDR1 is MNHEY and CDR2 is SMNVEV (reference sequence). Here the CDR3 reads CASNPSGGAYEQYF. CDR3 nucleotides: TGTGCCAGCAACCCTAGCGGGGGGGCCTACGAGCAGTACTTC.

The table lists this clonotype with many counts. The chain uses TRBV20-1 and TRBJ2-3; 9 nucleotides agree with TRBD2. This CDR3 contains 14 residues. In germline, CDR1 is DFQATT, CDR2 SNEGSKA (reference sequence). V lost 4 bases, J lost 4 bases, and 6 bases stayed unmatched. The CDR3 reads CSAKVGGGADTQYF. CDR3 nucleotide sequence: TGCAGTGCTAAGGTTGGCGGGGGGGCAGATACGCAGTATTTT.

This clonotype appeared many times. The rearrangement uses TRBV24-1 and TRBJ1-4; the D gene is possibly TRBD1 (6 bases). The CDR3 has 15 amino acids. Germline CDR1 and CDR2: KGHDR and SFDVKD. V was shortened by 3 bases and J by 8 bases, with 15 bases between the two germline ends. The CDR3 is CATSDAGAGQEKLFF. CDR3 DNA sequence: TGTGCCACCAGTGATGCAGGGGCAGGTCAGGAAAAACTGTTTTTT.